This TCR beta chain was obtained from a study of cytomegalovirus exposure and HLA in healthy donors. Sequencing was performed with immunoSEQ multiplex PCR; in TCRdb, only in-frame clones are kept and a portion is missing. The sample records approximately 150,000 clones, 85% to 90% being singletons. The germline gives CDR1 LNHDA, CDR2 SQIVND (reference sequence). The CDR3 consists of 14 residues. V was clipped by 10 bases and J by 0 bases, with 10 bases between them. The clonotype was recovered from a woman under 40 in good health and CMV-seronegative. The J gene is TRBJ2-6, the V gene TRBV19; D perhaps matches TRBD1 (5 bases). Sequenced input: PBMCs. The CDR3 DNA is TGTGCCACCTCAGGGTTCTCTGGGGCCAACGTCCTGACTTTC. It encodes CATSGFSGANVLTF.